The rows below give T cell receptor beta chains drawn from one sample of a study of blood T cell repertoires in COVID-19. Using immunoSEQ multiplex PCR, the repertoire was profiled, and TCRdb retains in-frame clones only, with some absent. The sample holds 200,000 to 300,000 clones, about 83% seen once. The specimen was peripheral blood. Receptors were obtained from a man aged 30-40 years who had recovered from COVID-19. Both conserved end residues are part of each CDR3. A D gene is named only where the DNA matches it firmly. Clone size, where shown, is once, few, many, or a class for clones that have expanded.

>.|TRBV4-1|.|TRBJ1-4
CASSRQQTNEKLFF
TGCGCCAGCAGTAGACAGCAAACTAATGAAAAACTGTTTTTT
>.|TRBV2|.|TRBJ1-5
CASSGAGRRGQPQHF
TGTGCCAGCAGTGGTGCCGGGCGAAGGGGGCAGCCCCAGCATTTT
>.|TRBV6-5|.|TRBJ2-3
CASSLTRTDTQYF
TGTGCCAGCAGTTTAACTCGCACAGATACGCAGTATTTT
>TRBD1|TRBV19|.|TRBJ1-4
CASSGTGWDEKLFF
TGTGCCAGTAGTGGGACAGGGTGGGATGAAAAACTGTTTTTT
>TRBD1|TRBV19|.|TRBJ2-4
CASSITPGQGKNIQYF
TGTGCCAGTAGTATAACCCCCGGACAGGGTAAAAACATTCAGTACTTC
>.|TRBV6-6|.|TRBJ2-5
CASSWSRQETQYF
TGTGCCAGCAGTTGGTCGAGACAAGAGACCCAGTACTTC
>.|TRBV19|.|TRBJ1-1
CASSAWLAVRTEAFF
TGTGCCAGTAGTGCCTGGTTAGCAGTTCGAACTGAAGCTTTCTTT
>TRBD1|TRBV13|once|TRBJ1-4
CASSFLRDRDEKLFF
TGTGCCAGCAGCTTTCTCCGGGACAGGGATGAAAAACTGTTTTTT
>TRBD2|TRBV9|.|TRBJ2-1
CASSVGGGRSYNEQFF
TGTGCCAGCAGCGTCGGCGGGGGACGCTCCTACAATGAGCAGTTCTTC
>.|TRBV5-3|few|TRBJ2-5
CARSFRTDSVQETQYF
TGTGCCAGAAGCTTTAGGACAGATTCGGTGCAAGAGACCCAGTACTTC
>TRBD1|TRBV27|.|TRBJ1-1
CASSRTGAEAFF
TGTGCCAGCAGTCGGACAGGGGCCGAAGCTTTCTTT
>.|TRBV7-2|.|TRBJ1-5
CASSLITANQPQHF
TGTGCCAGCAGCTTAATCACAGCCAATCAGCCCCAGCATTTT
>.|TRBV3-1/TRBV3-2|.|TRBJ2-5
CASSQVFETQYF
TGTGCCAGCAGCCAAGTCTTTGAGACCCAGTACTTC
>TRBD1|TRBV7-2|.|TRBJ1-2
CASSLYISDRAGYTF
TGTGCCAGCAGCTTATATATTTCGGACAGGGCTGGCTACACCTTC
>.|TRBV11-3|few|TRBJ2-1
CASSLPGSSYNEQFF
TGTGCCAGCAGCTTACCGGGTAGCTCCTACAATGAGCAGTTCTTC
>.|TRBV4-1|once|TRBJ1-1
CASSPLRNTEAFF
TGCGCCAGCAGTCCCCTGAGGAACACTGAAGCTTTCTTT
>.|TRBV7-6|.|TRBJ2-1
CASSLNTQQFF
TGTGCCAGCAGCTTAAATACTCAACAGTTCTTC
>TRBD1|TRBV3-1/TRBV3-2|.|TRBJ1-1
CASSPSQGRTEAFF
TGTGCCAGCAGCCCATCACAGGGGCGCACTGAAGCTTTCTTT
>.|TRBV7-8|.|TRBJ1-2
CASSAWRGGEIGSYTF
TGTGCCAGCAGCGCCTGGCGTGGGGGCGAGATAGGGAGCTACACCTTC
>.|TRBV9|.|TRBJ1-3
CASSVSLGLSGNTIYF
TGTGCCAGCAGCGTAAGCCTGGGACTCTCTGGAAACACCATATATTTT
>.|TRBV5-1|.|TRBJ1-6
CASSPGGGRDSPLHF
TGCGCCAGCAGCCCGGGGGGGGGTAGAGATTCACCCCTCCACTTT
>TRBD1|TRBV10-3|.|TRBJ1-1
CAISDPSGTDTEAFF
TGTGCCATCAGTGACCCTTCCGGGACAGACACTGAAGCTTTCTTT
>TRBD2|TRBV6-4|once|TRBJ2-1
CASSSGGGGHYEQFF
TGTGCCAGCAGTTCAGGCGGGGGGGGCCACTATGAGCAGTTCTTC
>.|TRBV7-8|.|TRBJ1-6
CASSLTYRVEVSSPLHF
TGTGCCAGCAGCTTAACTTACAGGGTGGAGGTGTCTTCACCCCTCCACTTT
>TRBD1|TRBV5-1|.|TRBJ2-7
CASSSRDRENEQYF
TGCGCCAGCAGCTCAAGGGACAGGGAGAACGAGCAGTACTTC
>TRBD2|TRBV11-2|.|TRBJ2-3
CASSLRLAGAHTDTQYF
TGTGCCAGCAGCTTACGGCTAGCGGGGGCACACACAGATACGCAGTATTTT
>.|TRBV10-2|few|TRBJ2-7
CASSEQESYEQYF
TGCGCCAGCAGTGAACAGGAGTCCTACGAGCAGTACTTC
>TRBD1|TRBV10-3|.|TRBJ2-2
CAISAGQGITGELFF
TGTGCCATCAGTGCGGGACAGGGGATCACCGGGGAGCTGTTTTTT
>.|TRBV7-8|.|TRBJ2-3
CASSPSLPATDTQYF
TGTGCCAGCAGCCCTAGCCTACCAGCCACAGATACGCAGTATTTT
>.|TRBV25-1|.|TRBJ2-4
CASSAAGDPKNIQYF
TGTGCCAGCAGTGCCGCAGGGGACCCCAAAAACATTCAGTACTTC
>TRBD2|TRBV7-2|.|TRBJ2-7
CASSLWGTNDYEQYF
TGTGCCAGCAGCTTATGGGGGACTAATGACTACGAGCAGTACTTC
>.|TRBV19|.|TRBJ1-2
CASSQFYGYTF
TGTGCCAGTAGTCAGTTCTATGGCTACACCTTC
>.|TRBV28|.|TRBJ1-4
CASSLSRGSTNEKLFF
TGTGCCAGCAGTTTATCTCGGGGATCGACTAATGAAAAACTGTTTTTT
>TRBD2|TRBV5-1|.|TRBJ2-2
CASSLGTSGGTGELFF
TGCGCCAGCAGCTTGGGGACTAGCGGGGGAACCGGGGAGCTGTTTTTT
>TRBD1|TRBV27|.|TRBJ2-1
CASSTGTGYNEQFF
TGTGCCAGCAGCACCGGGACAGGCTACAATGAGCAGTTCTTC
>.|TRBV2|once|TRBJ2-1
CASREQISEQFF
TGTGCCAGCAGGGAACAGATATCTGAGCAGTTCTTC
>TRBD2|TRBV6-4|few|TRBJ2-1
CASSDRSGGVNEQFF
TGTGCCAGCAGTGACAGGAGCGGGGGTGTCAATGAGCAGTTCTTC
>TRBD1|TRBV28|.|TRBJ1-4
CASSFGTGNEKLFF
TGTGCCAGCAGTTTCGGGACAGGGAATGAAAAACTGTTTTTT
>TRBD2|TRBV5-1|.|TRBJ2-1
CASSLPEAGGLSEQFF
TGCGCCAGCAGCTTACCTGAAGCGGGGGGCCTAAGTGAGCAGTTCTTC
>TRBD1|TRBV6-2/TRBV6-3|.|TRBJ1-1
CASSPGTANTEAFF
TGTGCCAGCAGTCCCGGGACAGCGAACACTGAAGCTTTCTTT
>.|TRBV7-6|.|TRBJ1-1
CASGTGITEAFF
TGTGCCAGCGGAACAGGGATCACTGAAGCTTTCTTT
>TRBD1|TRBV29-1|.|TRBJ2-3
CSVGTGGSADTQYF
TGCAGCGTTGGGACAGGGGGTTCAGCAGATACGCAGTATTTT
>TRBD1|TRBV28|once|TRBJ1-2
CASSLLGTGGYGYTF
TGTGCCAGCAGTTTACTCGGAACAGGGGGTTATGGCTACACCTTC